This TCR beta chain was recovered during a study of shared clonotypes between healthy human individuals. Notes on the study in general: Tissue TCR repertoires likely differ from these blood-only repertoires.

Regarding this clone: Antigen: not known. Other nucleotide sequences in the sample specify the same CDR3.

CDR3 length: 13 amino acids. Germline V gene data show CDR1 as SGHRS and CDR2 as YFSETQ. V was pared by 4 bases and J by 4 bases, with 4 bases of the junction left unmatched. In the authors' methods: For the immunoSEQ data, sequences were junction-only without quality scores, so filtering differed. This table comes from immunoSEQ multiplex PCR, and its TCRdb copy is limited to in-frame clones, with some not included. That table gives V, J and clone size, and the DNA gave D and trimming. The data contain about 2.4 million clones, 93% of them seen just once; the ten biggest clones take up approximately 0.37%.

This chain joins TRBV5-1 and TRBJ2-5; TRBD2 matches at 7 bases. The sequence derives from a man younger than 35 in good health. Some clones in this sample may be carry-over from other donors' samples. The sample comprised naive CD4+ T cells from PBMCs. Subset: CD45RA+ positively selected. The CDR3 reads CASSPPGGETQYF. The CDR3 DNA reads TGCGCCAGCAGCCCTCCGGGGGGAGAGACCCAGTACTTC.